Detailed here is one T cell receptor beta chain. Its antigen is as yet unknown. The authors isolated at least 6 million PBMCs per sample. The data were taken from a study of blood T cells in healthy people across ages. A sample-barcoded 5' primer and a J-beta primer mix were used in a second PCR of roughly 7 to 11 cycles. MiXCR was run by TCRdb on the 5' RACE reads, yielding one entry per CDR3 protein. The sample has 780,000 or so distinct CDR3 sequences; roughly three fifths are singletons. The V gene's germline CDR1 is SGDLS and CDR2 YYNGEE. There are 13 residues in the CDR3. V was trimmed by 3 bases and J by 1 base, leaving 7 bases between them. Points from the study as a whole: Roughly linearly, TCR beta diversity per million T cells fell as age increased.

The sequencing sample was made of blood. The receptor comes from a middle-aged man in good health. This chain joins TRBV9 and TRBJ1-1; D is unresolved. The CDR3 nucleotides are TGTGCCAGCAGCGGTGACCGGAACACTGAAGCTTTCTTT. This encodes CASSGDRNTEAFF.